This T cell receptor beta chain is drawn from a study of shared clonotypes between healthy human individuals. In regard to this clone: Its antigen is as yet unknown.

Both subsets, CD45RA+ naive and CD45RA-negative memory, were split from the CD4+ cells. Study-wide findings and caveats: Tissues were not sampled, only blood, and their repertoires likely differ.

V was pared by 7 bases and J by 6 bases, with 10 bases between. This CDR3 is 11 amino acids long. Germline values: CDR1 ENHRY, CDR2 SYGVKD. The repertoire was sequenced with immunoSEQ multiplex PCR; TCRdb's copy has only in-frame clones and lacks some. The sample contains 1.5 million to 1.9 million clones, nearly 99% of which appear only once. The chain couples TRBV10-3 to TRBJ2-7; D not certain. This receptor was identified in a man aged 25-45 years in good health. The sample consisted of naive CD4+ T cells sorted from blood. Subset described: CD45RA+ positively selected. CDR3 nucleotide sequence: TGTGCCATCAACAAGCGAGGCGAGCAGTACTTC. Its translation is CAINKRGEQYF.